Presented here are 26 T cell receptor beta chains from one specimen sequenced in a study of blood T cell repertoires in COVID-19. Sequencing used immunoSEQ multiplex PCR; TCRdb keeps in-frame clones, though not all of them. Here the sample spans roughly 250,000 clones, approximately 88% being singletons. Sequenced input: PBMCs or T cells enriched from blood (not recorded which). The origin of the receptors is a young woman with acute COVID-19.

The chain couples TRBV7-8 to TRBJ1-1; tentatively, D is TRBD1 (5 bases). CDR1 is SGHVS, CDR2 FQNEAQ, per germline. The CDR3 is made up of 14 amino acids. Trimming cost V 6 bases and J 0 bases, with 11 bases left between them. CDR3 in amino acids: CASSAGHVNTEAFF. The CDR3 DNA sequence: TGTGCCAGCAGTGCAGGACATGTGAACACTGAAGCTTTCTTT. Full variable domain (remainder filled in from reference TRBV7-8 and TRBJ1-1): GAGVSQSPRYKVAKRGQDVALRCDPISGHVSLFWYQQALGQGPEFLTYFQNEAQLDKSGLPSDRFFAERPEGSVSTLKIQRTQQEDSAVYLCASSAGHVNTEAFFGQGTRLTVV.

V and J are TRBV5-6 and TRBJ1-1; D gene ambiguous. The length of the CDR3 is 17 residues. V lost 4 bases to trimming and J lost 0 bases, with 19 bases between them. Per the germline V gene, CDR1 is SGHDT and CDR2 is YYEEEE. For the CDR3, the DNA is TGTGCCAGCAGCCATCCGGCTTGGCAGGTTTTGAACACTGAAGCTTTCTTT. Encoded protein: CASSHPAWQVLNTEAFF.

CDR3 residues: CASSLNGGDNSPLHF. The CDR3 region has the DNA TGCGCCAGCAGCTTGAATGGGGGGGATAATTCACCCCTCCACTTT. This chain links TRBV5-1 with TRBJ1-6, with D possibly TRBD1 on 5 matching bases. The germline gives CDR1 SGHRS, CDR2 YFSETQ. The V end lost 1 base, the J end lost 5 bases, and 10 bases lay between the germline ends. The CDR3 totals 15 residues. The full variable domain, with the rest looked up from reference TRBV5-1 and TRBJ1-6, is KAGVTQTPRYLIKTRGQQVTLSCSPISGHRSVSWYQQTPGQGLQFLFEYFSETQRNKGNFPGRFSGRQFSNSRSEMNVSTLELGDSALYLCASSLNGGDNSPLHFGNGTRLTVT.

The chain recombines TRBV18 with TRBJ2-3; maybe TRBD2 (5 bases). The V gene lost 5 bases and the J gene lost 3 bases, with 18 bases spanning the gap. Germline lookup yields CDR1 KGHSH and CDR2 LQKENI. The CDR3 totals 16 residues. The CDR3 DNA is TGTGCCAGCTCAGCCCCCGGGAAGGAGGCGACAGATACGCAGTATTTT. Translating it yields CASSAPGKEATDTQYF. The full variable domain, with the rest looked up from reference TRBV18 and TRBJ2-3, is NAGVMQNPRHLVRRRGQEARLRCSPMKGHSHVYWYRQLPEEGLKFMVYLQKENIIDESGMPKERFSAEFPKEGPSILRIQQVVRGDSAAYFCASSAPGKEATDTQYFGPGTRLTVL.

The CDR3 DNA reads TGTGCCAGCAGCTTCGACAGGGGGATGGGAAACACCATATATTTT. Translated, it gives CASSFDRGMGNTIYF. V usage is TRBV7-2 and J usage is TRBJ1-3; 9 bases line up with TRBD1. The germline V gene encodes CDR1 SGHTA and CDR2 FQGNSA. The CDR3 is made up of 15 amino acids. V was clipped by 3 bases and J by 4 bases; unmatched bases: 4.

This clone was detected a few times. The chain links TRBV28 to TRBJ1-6; tentative D call: TRBD1 (5 bases). The CDR3 totals 15 residues. Trimming cost V 4 bases and J 7 bases, with 14 bases left between them. Germline V gives CDR1 MDHEN, CDR2 SYDVKM. In DNA, the CDR3 is TGTGCCAGCAGTTCAGTGGGGGGTGGGAATTCACCCCTCCACTTT. Translating it yields CASSSVGGGNSPLHF.

CDR3 in amino acids: CASSFGERNQPQHF. CDR3 sequence (DNA): TGCGCCAGCAGCTTTGGGGAGCGCAATCAGCCCCAGCATTTT. V gene TRBV5-1 combines with J gene TRBJ1-5; D uncertain. The germline gives CDR1 SGHRS, CDR2 YFSETQ. The CDR3 length is 14 residues. Deletions cut 2 bases from V and 2 bases from J, with 8 bases between.

This chain joins TRBV15 and TRBJ1-3; possible D gene TRBD1, 6 bases. V gave up 0 bases and J gave up 2 bases, with 20 bases separating them. The CDR3 has 19 residues. Germline V lookup: CDR1 LNHNV, CDR2 YYDKDF (reference sequence). CDR3 DNA: TGTGCCACCAGCAGAGAAAAAAGTTATCAGGGGATTCCTGGAAACACCATATATTTT. Its translation is CATSREKSYQGIPGNTIYF.

CDR3 protein: CASSLWDRRGYGNQPQHF. For the CDR3, the DNA is TGTGCCAGCAGTTTATGGGATCGGCGAGGATACGGCAATCAGCCCCAGCATTTT. The chain couples TRBV28 to TRBJ1-5, with unresolved D. CDR1 is MDHEN, CDR2 SYDVKM, per germline. There are 18 residues in the CDR3. Trimming left V 0 bases short and J 2 bases short, with 17 bases between.

This rearrangement joins TRBV4-1 to TRBJ2-2, with a weak D call TRBD2 (7 bases). Germline lookup yields CDR1 MGHRA and CDR2 YSYEKL. V lost 2 bases to trimming and J lost 0 bases, with 13 bases between them. The CDR3 contains 17 residues. The CDR3 region has the DNA TGCGCCAGCAGCCAACCGGGGGGCGGGACGAACACCGGGGAGCTGTTTTTT. Its translation: CASSQPGGGTNTGELFF.

This clone turned up a few times. V gene TRBV15 combines with J gene TRBJ1-1; D remains unclear. The CDR3 has 14 residues. Germline CDR1 reads LNHNV; CDR2 reads YYDKDF (reference sequence). Trimming took 1 base from V and 4 from J, leaving 10 bases between them. CDR3 in amino acids: CATSRGVAGTEAFF. The CDR3 DNA reads as TGTGCCACCAGCAGAGGGGTTGCAGGCACTGAAGCTTTCTTT.

The chain is built from TRBV19 and TRBJ1-6, with D unclear. CDR1 is LNHDA and CDR2 is SQIVND in the germline V gene (reference sequence). The CDR3 has 16 amino acids. Trimming stripped 6 bases from V and 5 bases from J, with 17 bases between. Written as DNA, the CDR3 is TGTGCCAGTAGACCTATGGGGAGGGCCGATAATTCACCCCTCCACTTT. This gives the protein CASRPMGRADNSPLHF.

This chain joins TRBV5-4 and TRBJ1-1; tentatively, D is TRBD1 (6 bases). The germline V gene encodes CDR1 SGHNT and CDR2 YYREEE (reference sequence). V was pared by 3 bases and J by 0 bases, with 9 bases between. CDR3 length: 14 amino acids. CDR3 sequence (DNA): TGTGCCAGCAGCTCAGGGGTGATGAACACTGAAGCTTTCTTT. This codes for CASSSGVMNTEAFF.

The chain carries TRBV4-3 and TRBJ1-1; weak D call: TRBD1 (5 bases). V was trimmed by 4 bases and J by 9 bases, leaving 15 bases between them. CDR3 length: 13 amino acids. The germline CDR1 and CDR2 sequences are LGHNA and YSLEER. DNA of the CDR3: TGCGCCAGCAGCCCCGTTGGGGGGGAGAAAGCTTTCTTT. Amino acids: CASSPVGGEKAFF.

This clone was recorded only once. The rearrangement uses TRBV11-2 and TRBJ2-1; D is undetermined. Deletions cut 5 bases from V and 6 bases from J, with 11 bases between. Germline lookup yields CDR1 SGHAT and CDR2 FQNNGV. The CDR3 is 13 residues long. The CDR3 DNA sequence: TGTGCCAGCAGCGAACGTGTGGCCAATGAGCAGTTCTTC. Translating it yields CASSERVANEQFF.

The rearrangement joins TRBV19 to TRBJ2-7; D is possibly TRBD1 (5 bases). In germline, CDR1 is LNHDA, CDR2 SQIVND (reference sequence). The V and J ends lost 3 bases and 2 bases respectively, with 14 bases between them. The CDR3 runs 15 residues. Here the CDR3 DNA reads TGTGCCAGTAGTATCAAAACCGACAGCCCCTACGAGCAGTACTTC. Its protein is CASSIKTDSPYEQYF.

This rearrangement joins TRBV5-1 to TRBJ1-5, with D possibly TRBD1 on 5 matching bases. V was shortened by 5 bases and J by 2 bases, with 14 bases between the two germline ends. CDR1 and CDR2 (germline): SGHRS, YFSETQ. The CDR3 loop spans 15 amino acids. The CDR3 coding sequence is TGCGCCAGCAGTATTCAGGGTTTCCGCAATCAGCCCCAGCATTTT. This codes for CASSIQGFRNQPQHF.

V is TRBV5-5 and J is TRBJ1-4; weak D call: TRBD1 (5 bases). The CDR3 has 15 residues. CDR1 is SGHKS, CDR2 YYEKEE, per germline (reference sequence). V was cut by 1 base and J by 5 bases, with 12 bases left in between. DNA of the CDR3: TGTGCCAGCAGCTTGCAGGGACTCGGGAATGAAAAACTGTTTTTT. Amino acids: CASSLQGLGNEKLFF. Drawing the rest from reference TRBV5-5 and TRBJ1-4, the complete variable domain is DAGVTQSPTHLIKTRGQQVTLRCSPISGHKSVSWYQQVLGQGPQFIFQYYEKEERGRGNFPDRFSARQFPNYSSELNVNALLLGDSALYLCASSLQGLGNEKLFFGSGTQLSVL.

This chain joins TRBV5-6 and TRBJ1-2; 9 nucleotides agree with TRBD1. The CDR3 contains 16 residues. V shed 3 bases, J shed 0 bases, and the junction held 6 bases outside the gene matches. Per germline, CDR1 SGHDT and CDR2 YYEEEE. This CDR3 reads CASSWGTGPSNYGYTF. The CDR3 DNA sequence: TGTGCCAGCAGCTGGGGGACAGGGCCCTCTAACTATGGCTACACCTTC. The variable domain in full, completed from reference TRBV5-6 and TRBJ1-2, reads DAGVTQSPTHLIKTRGQQVTLRCSPKSGHDTVSWYQQALGQGPQFIFQYYEEEERQRGNFPDRFSGHQFPNYSSELNVNALLLGDSALYLCASSWGTGPSNYGYTFGSGTRLTVV.

The chain couples TRBV7-9 to TRBJ2-7; D remains ambiguous. The CDR3 runs to 15 residues. Germline V gene lookup returns CDR1 SEHNR and CDR2 FQNEAQ (reference sequence). Trimming stripped 1 base from V and 4 bases from J, with 14 bases between. CDR3 bases: TGTGCCAGCAGCTTAGTTGGCGCAGGAACTTACGAGCAGTACTTC. Protein: CASSLVGAGTYEQYF.

J is TRBJ2-3 and V is TRBV10-2; TRBD2 matches at 11 bases. CDR3 size: 14 residues. Germline values: CDR1 WSHSY, CDR2 SAAADI. V dropped 8 bases and J dropped 8; count of bases not matched to a gene: 9. CDR3 DNA: TGCGCCAGCGGAGTAGCGGGGGGGTATCGTACGCAGTATTTT. It yields the protein CASGVAGGYRTQYF.

The CDR3 here is CASKQGGTEAFF. The CDR3 DNA follows: TGTGCCAGCAAACAGGGGGGCACTGAAGCTTTCTTT. The chain links TRBV2 to TRBJ1-1; 8 bases are a match to TRBD1. The V gene's germline CDR1 is SNHLY and CDR2 FYNNEI. The CDR3 covers 12 residues. Trimming cost V 7 bases and J 4 bases; bases outside gene matches: 2.

The CDR3, as DNA: TGCAGCGTTGAGATACCAGCTAACTATGGCTACACCTTC. Translating it yields CSVEIPANYGYTF. This sequence joins TRBV29-1 and TRBJ1-2; unclear D gene. The V gene's germline CDR1 is SQVTM and CDR2 ANQGSEA. This CDR3 spans 13 amino acids. Trimming shortened V by 3 bases and J by 0 bases, and 8 bases separated the two germline ends.

The chain employs TRBV30 and TRBJ1-2, with a tentative D call TRBD1 (5 bases). The germline V gene encodes CDR1 GTSNPN and CDR2 SVGIG (reference sequence). V dropped 3 bases and J dropped 2 bases, with 10 bases sitting between them. The CDR3 sequence is 13 residues long. CDR3 in DNA: TGTGCCTGGAGGGACACACGGAACTATGGCTACACCTTC. Protein product: CAWRDTRNYGYTF. Filled out from reference TRBV30 and TRBJ1-2, the complete variable domain reads SQTIHQWPATLVQPVGSPLSLECTVEGTSNPNLYWYRQAAGRGLQLLFYSVGIGQISSEVPQNLSASRPQDRQFILSSKKLLLSDSGFYLCAWRDTRNYGYTFGSGTRLTVV.

The table lists this clone with a few counts. The chain joins TRBV25-1 to TRBJ2-2; D is unclear. Trimming stripped 6 bases from V and 1 base from J, with 9 bases between. Germline V gives CDR1 MGHDK, CDR2 SYGVNS. CDR3 length equals 14 residues. The CDR3 is CASSNSGNTGELFF. In nucleotides, the CDR3 is TGTGCCAGCAGCAACTCAGGGAACACCGGGGAGCTGTTTTTT. Supplemented by reference TRBV25-1 and TRBJ2-2, the full variable domain reads EADIYQTPRYLVIGTGKKITLECSQTMGHDKMYWYQQDPGMELHLIHYSYGVNSTEKGDLSSESTVSRIRTEHFPLTLESARPSHTSQYLCASSNSGNTGELFFGEGSRLTVL.

The chain is built from TRBV29-1 and TRBJ1-1; TRBD1 is a possible D gene (5 bases). There are 13 residues in the CDR3. V dropped 4 bases and J dropped 0 bases, with 9 bases sitting between them. Germline CDR1 SQVTM, CDR2 ANQGSEA. CDR3 sequence reads: CSVGQLLNTEAFF. The CDR3 DNA sequence: TGCAGCGTTGGACAGCTACTGAACACTGAAGCTTTCTTT.